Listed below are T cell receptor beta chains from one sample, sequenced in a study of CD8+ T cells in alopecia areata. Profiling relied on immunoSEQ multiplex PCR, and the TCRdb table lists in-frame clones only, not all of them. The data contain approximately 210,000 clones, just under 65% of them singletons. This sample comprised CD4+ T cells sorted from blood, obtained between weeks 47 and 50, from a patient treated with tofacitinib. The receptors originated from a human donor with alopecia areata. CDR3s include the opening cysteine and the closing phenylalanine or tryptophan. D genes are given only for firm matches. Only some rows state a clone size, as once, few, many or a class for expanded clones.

CDR3 protein: CSVGGIEGYGYTF
CDR3 DNA: TGCAGCGTTGGAGGCATTGAGGGATATGGCTACACCTTC
V gene: TRBV29-1
D gene: .
J gene: TRBJ1-2
clone size: .

CDR3 protein: CAWTDSNYGYTF
CDR3 DNA: TGTGCCTGGACGGACAGCAACTATGGCTACACCTTC
V gene: TRBV30
D gene: .
J gene: TRBJ1-2
clone size: .

CDR3 protein: CASSRQGDGQYF
CDR3 DNA: TGTGCCAGCAGCAGACAGGGGGATGGGCAGTATTTT
V gene: TRBV2
D gene: TRBD1
J gene: TRBJ2-3
clone size: .

CDR3 protein: CATSRTGTGDEKLFF
CDR3 DNA: TGTGCCACCAGCAGAACCGGGACAGGGGATGAAAAACTGTTTTTT
V gene: TRBV15
D gene: TRBD1
J gene: TRBJ1-4
clone size: .

CDR3 protein: CSGAGDVDTQYF
CDR3 DNA: TGCAGCGGAGCAGGGGACGTGGATACGCAGTATTTT
V gene: TRBV29-1
D gene: .
J gene: TRBJ2-3
clone size: few

CDR3 protein: CASSLVPGPAYEQYF
CDR3 DNA: TGTGCCAGCAGCTTAGTTCCAGGGCCGGCCTACGAGCAGTACTTC
V gene: TRBV7-2
D gene: .
J gene: TRBJ2-7
clone size: .

CDR3 protein: CAAAAMNQPQHF
CDR3 DNA: TGTGCCGCGGCGGCGATGAATCAGCCCCAGCATTTT
V gene: TRBV28
D gene: .
J gene: TRBJ1-5
clone size: .

CDR3 protein: CASSLGTLEGETQYF
CDR3 DNA: TGTGCCAGCAGCCTCGGGACACTCGAGGGAGAGACCCAGTACTTC
V gene: TRBV11-2
D gene: .
J gene: TRBJ2-5
clone size: .

CDR3 protein: CASSEETGRLGEQYF
CDR3 DNA: TGTGCCAGCAGTGAAGAGACAGGGCGTTTAGGGGAGCAGTACTTC
V gene: TRBV2
D gene: TRBD1
J gene: TRBJ2-7
clone size: .

CDR3 protein: CSVEEASGGTYNEQFF
CDR3 DNA: TGCAGCGTTGAAGAAGCTAGCGGGGGGACCTACAATGAGCAGTTCTTC
V gene: TRBV29-1
D gene: TRBD2
J gene: TRBJ2-1
clone size: .

CDR3 protein: CASSEAHGTGREPQHF
CDR3 DNA: TGTGCCAGCAGTGAAGCGCACGGGACAGGGAGGGAGCCCCAGCATTTT
V gene: TRBV6-1
D gene: TRBD1
J gene: TRBJ1-5
clone size: .

CDR3 protein: CASSVDEWENGYTF
CDR3 DNA: TGTGCCAGCAGCGTAGATGAGTGGGAGAATGGCTACACCTTC
V gene: TRBV9
D gene: .
J gene: TRBJ1-2
clone size: once

CDR3 protein: CASSNRNYNEQFF
CDR3 DNA: TGTGCCAGCAGCAACAGAAACTACAATGAGCAGTTCTTC
V gene: TRBV7-2
D gene: .
J gene: TRBJ2-1
clone size: .

CDR3 protein: CASSGQGGNYGYTF
CDR3 DNA: TGTGCCAGCAGTGGACAGGGGGGGAACTATGGCTACACCTTC
V gene: TRBV25-1
D gene: TRBD1
J gene: TRBJ1-2
clone size: few

CDR3 protein: CASGEGGVNTEAFF
CDR3 DNA: TGCGCCAGCGGCGAGGGAGGAGTGAACACTGAAGCTTTCTTT
V gene: TRBV5-1
D gene: .
J gene: TRBJ1-1
clone size: few

CDR3 protein: CASSKIVVGEQFF
CDR3 DNA: TGTGCCAGCAGCAAAATAGTAGTTGGGGAGCAGTTCTTC
V gene: TRBV14
D gene: .
J gene: TRBJ2-1
clone size: few

CDR3 protein: CASSLDLTSGVYEQYF
CDR3 DNA: TGTGCCAGCAGCTTAGATCTGACTAGCGGGGTTTACGAGCAGTACTTC
V gene: TRBV7-2
D gene: TRBD2
J gene: TRBJ2-7
clone size: .

CDR3 protein: CAWILPHPGLGYTF
CDR3 DNA: TGTGCCTGGATTCTGCCTCACCCGGGACTTGGCTACACCTTC
V gene: TRBV30
D gene: .
J gene: TRBJ1-2
clone size: .

CDR3 protein: CSVSTGAHQPQHF
CDR3 DNA: TGCAGCGTTTCAACAGGGGCCCATCAGCCCCAGCATTTT
V gene: TRBV29-1
D gene: TRBD1
J gene: TRBJ1-5
clone size: .

CDR3 protein: CASSFTQSDTQYF
CDR3 DNA: TGTGCCAGCAGCTTTACCCAATCAGATACGCAGTATTTT
V gene: TRBV5-6
D gene: .
J gene: TRBJ2-3
clone size: .

CDR3 protein: CASRLGTDTQYF
CDR3 DNA: TGTGCCAGCAGGTTAGGCACAGATACGCAGTATTTT
V gene: TRBV11-2
D gene: .
J gene: TRBJ2-3
clone size: .

CDR3 protein: CSATGSGNTEAFF
CDR3 DNA: TGCAGCGCGACAGGGTCTGGGAACACTGAAGCTTTCTTT
V gene: TRBV29-1
D gene: TRBD1
J gene: TRBJ1-1
clone size: .

CDR3 protein: CASRPLDRSEQYF
CDR3 DNA: TGTGCCAGCCGGCCCTTGGACAGGTCCGAGCAGTACTTC
V gene: TRBV25-1
D gene: TRBD1
J gene: TRBJ2-7
clone size: .

CDR3 protein: CASSPGQGYYGYTF
CDR3 DNA: TGTGCCAGCAGCCCGGGACAGGGATACTATGGCTACACCTTC
V gene: TRBV7-9
D gene: TRBD1
J gene: TRBJ1-2
clone size: .

CDR3 protein: CASRTGGAGANVLTF
CDR3 DNA: TGCGCCAGCAGGACTGGGGGCGCTGGGGCCAACGTCCTGACTTTC
V gene: TRBV10-2
D gene: .
J gene: TRBJ2-6
clone size: .

CDR3 protein: CASSLGQYSGANVLTF
CDR3 DNA: TGTGCCAGCAGCTTGGGACAGTACTCTGGGGCCAACGTCCTGACTTTC
V gene: TRBV5-6
D gene: .
J gene: TRBJ2-6
clone size: .

CDR3 protein: CASSRRNEQFF
CDR3 DNA: TGTGCCAGCAGCAGGAGGAATGAGCAGTTCTTC
V gene: TRBV11-2
D gene: .
J gene: TRBJ2-1
clone size: .

CDR3 protein: CASSEHYEQYF
CDR3 DNA: TGTGCCAGCAGTGAACACTACGAGCAGTACTTC
V gene: TRBV2
D gene: .
J gene: TRBJ2-7
clone size: once

CDR3 protein: CSVAPVLQNNEQFF
CDR3 DNA: TGCAGCGTTGCCCCAGTCTTACAAAACAATGAGCAGTTCTTC
V gene: TRBV29-1
D gene: .
J gene: TRBJ2-1
clone size: .

CDR3 protein: CASSPSSGLAQSEQYF
CDR3 DNA: TGTGCCAGCAGCCCCAGTTCCGGCCTAGCTCAAAGCGAGCAGTACTTC
V gene: TRBV7-2
D gene: .
J gene: TRBJ2-7
clone size: .

CDR3 protein: CASSLGRTNSPLHF
CDR3 DNA: TGTGCCAGCTCACTCGGACGAACTAATTCACCCCTCCACTTT
V gene: TRBV18
D gene: .
J gene: TRBJ1-6
clone size: .

CDR3 protein: CASSPYRGQETQYF
CDR3 DNA: TGTGCCAGCTCACCATACAGGGGCCAAGAGACCCAGTACTTC
V gene: TRBV18
D gene: TRBD1
J gene: TRBJ2-5
clone size: .

CDR3 protein: CAISEERETQYF
CDR3 DNA: TGTGCCATCAGTGAGGAGCGGGAGACCCAGTACTTC
V gene: TRBV10-3
D gene: .
J gene: TRBJ2-5
clone size: .

CDR3 protein: CASSSRPLFSPQFF
CDR3 DNA: TGTGCCAGCAGCTCCCGCCCCCTCTTTAGTCCGCAGTTCTTC
V gene: TRBV5-5
D gene: .
J gene: TRBJ2-1
clone size: .

CDR3 protein: CASSPREETQYF
CDR3 DNA: TGTGCCAGCTCACCCAGGGAAGAGACCCAGTACTTC
V gene: TRBV18
D gene: .
J gene: TRBJ2-5
clone size: .

CDR3 protein: CASRGPPPWGYTF
CDR3 DNA: TGTGCCAGTAGAGGTCCTCCACCGTGGGGCTACACCTTC
V gene: TRBV19
D gene: .
J gene: TRBJ1-2
clone size: .

CDR3 protein: CASSQTAYNSPLHF
CDR3 DNA: TGTGCCAGCAGTCAGACAGCGTATAATTCACCCCTCCACTTT
V gene: TRBV6-6
D gene: .
J gene: TRBJ1-6
clone size: .

CDR3 protein: CASIFPDGSTQYF
CDR3 DNA: TGTGCCAGTATCTTCCCCGATGGGAGTACGCAGTATTTT
V gene: TRBV2
D gene: .
J gene: TRBJ2-3
clone size: .

CDR3 protein: CASSLSRTYEKLFF
CDR3 DNA: TGTGCCAGCAGTTTATCGAGGACATATGAAAAACTGTTTTTT
V gene: TRBV27
D gene: .
J gene: TRBJ1-4
clone size: .

CDR3 protein: CASSFADTQYF
CDR3 DNA: TGTGCCAGCAGCTTTGCAGATACGCAGTATTTT
V gene: TRBV7-9
D gene: .
J gene: TRBJ2-3
clone size: few

CDR3 protein: CASSSTEGNEKLFF
CDR3 DNA: TGTGCCAGCAGCTCTACCGAAGGGAATGAAAAACTGTTTTTT
V gene: TRBV11-2
D gene: .
J gene: TRBJ1-4
clone size: .

CDR3 protein: CSVSQSMDTEAFF
CDR3 DNA: TGCAGCGTCTCACAGTCGATGGACACTGAAGCTTTCTTT
V gene: TRBV29-1
D gene: .
J gene: TRBJ1-1
clone size: .

CDR3 protein: CASSPLTGEFAEQYF
CDR3 DNA: TGCGCCAGCAGCCCCCTAACAGGGGAATTTGCCGAGCAGTACTTC
V gene: TRBV5-1
D gene: TRBD1
J gene: TRBJ2-7
clone size: .

CDR3 protein: CSGSPGLYSREEYGYTF
CDR3 DNA: TGCAGCGGGAGCCCTGGTTTGTATAGCAGGGAGGAATATGGCTACACCTTC
V gene: TRBV29-1
D gene: .
J gene: TRBJ1-2
clone size: .

CDR3 protein: CASSFAGLGPGSTPYEQYF
CDR3 DNA: TGTGCCAGCAGCTTTGCGGGGTTGGGGCCAGGGTCCACTCCCTACGAGCAGTACTTC
V gene: TRBV7-9
D gene: .
J gene: TRBJ2-7
clone size: .

CDR3 protein: CASSLARYGYTF
CDR3 DNA: TGTGCCAGCAGCTTAGCCCGGTATGGCTACACCTTC
V gene: TRBV11-2
D gene: .
J gene: TRBJ1-2
clone size: .

CDR3 protein: CASSPAGRASDTQYF
CDR3 DNA: TGTGCCAGCAGCCCGGCAGGACGGGCCTCCGATACGCAGTATTTT
V gene: TRBV5-4
D gene: .
J gene: TRBJ2-3
clone size: .

CDR3 protein: CASSLKQGYEQYF
CDR3 DNA: TGTGCCAGCAGCCTAAAACAGGGCTACGAGCAGTACTTC
V gene: TRBV14
D gene: .
J gene: TRBJ2-7
clone size: .

CDR3 protein: CASSLVVSGELFF
CDR3 DNA: TGTGCCAGCAGCCTCGTTGTCTCCGGGGAGCTGTTTTTT
V gene: TRBV11-2
D gene: .
J gene: TRBJ2-2
clone size: .

CDR3 protein: CASSRVSSTDTQYF
CDR3 DNA: TGTGCCAGCAGCCGGGTTAGTAGCACAGATACGCAGTATTTT
V gene: TRBV7-2
D gene: .
J gene: TRBJ2-3
clone size: .